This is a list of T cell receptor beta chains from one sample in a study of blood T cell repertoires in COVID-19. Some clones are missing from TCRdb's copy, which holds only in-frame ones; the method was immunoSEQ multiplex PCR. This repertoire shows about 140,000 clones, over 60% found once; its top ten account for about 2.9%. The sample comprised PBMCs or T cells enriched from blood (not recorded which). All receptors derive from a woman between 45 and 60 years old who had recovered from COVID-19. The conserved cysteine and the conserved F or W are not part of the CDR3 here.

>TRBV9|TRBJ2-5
ASSRGGGSPETQY
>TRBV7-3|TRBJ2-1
ASSLRGGGWAYNEQF
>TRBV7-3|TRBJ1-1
ASSIQQGTEAF
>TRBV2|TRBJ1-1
ASTPGTGLNTEAF
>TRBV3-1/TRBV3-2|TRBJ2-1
ASSHRSLAGRRVEQF
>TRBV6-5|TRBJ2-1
ATEGGSYNEQF
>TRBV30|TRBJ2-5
AWSVRRLAGMETQY
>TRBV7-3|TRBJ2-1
ASSPVLAGSNEQF
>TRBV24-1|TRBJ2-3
ATSAVGATDTQY
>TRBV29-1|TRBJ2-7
SVRPGDSSYEQY
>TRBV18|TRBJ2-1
ASSLQGARENEQF
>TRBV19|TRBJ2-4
ASSMLGRAENIQY
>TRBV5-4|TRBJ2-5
ASSATGGRETQY
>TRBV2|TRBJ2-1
ASKLAGNEQF
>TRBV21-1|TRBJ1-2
ASSSRGTGAYGYT
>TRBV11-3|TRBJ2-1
ASSLSGHNEQF
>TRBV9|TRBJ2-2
ASSKEALSLRGELF
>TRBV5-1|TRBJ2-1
ASSSGTGRFGEQF
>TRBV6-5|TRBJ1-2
ASSYSTSNYGYT
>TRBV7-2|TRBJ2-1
ASSIRRSYNEQF
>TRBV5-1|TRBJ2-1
ASSADPGLAGNEQF
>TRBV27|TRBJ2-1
ASSLAGEQF
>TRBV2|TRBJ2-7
ASSINRGPLY
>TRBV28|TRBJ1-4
ASSLPGATNEKLF
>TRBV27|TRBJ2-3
ASSLGGWWGDTQY
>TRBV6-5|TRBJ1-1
ASLGTGGITEAF
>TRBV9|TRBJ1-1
ASSGPGHPNTEAF
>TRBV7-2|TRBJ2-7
ASRYRALSSYEQY
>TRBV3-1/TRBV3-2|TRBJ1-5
ASSQDFGGQPQH
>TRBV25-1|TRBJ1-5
ASSESLTGNQPQH
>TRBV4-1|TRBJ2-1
AATTGGSEQF
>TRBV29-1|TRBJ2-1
SVGGGLAGATYNEQF
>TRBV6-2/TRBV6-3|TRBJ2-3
ASSFAGDTQY
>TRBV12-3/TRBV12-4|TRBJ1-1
ASSGQGNTEAF
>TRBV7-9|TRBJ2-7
ASSLYGVEQY
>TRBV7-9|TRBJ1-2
ASSPGQALANYGYT
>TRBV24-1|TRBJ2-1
ATSDLHGGNEQF
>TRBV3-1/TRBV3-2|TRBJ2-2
ASSQVIANTGELF
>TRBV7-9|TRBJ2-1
ASSLTRDKHNEQF
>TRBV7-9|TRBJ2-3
ASSLEVSGGYTDTQY
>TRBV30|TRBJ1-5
AWSTGVNQPQH
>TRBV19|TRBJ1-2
ASTGEYNYGYT
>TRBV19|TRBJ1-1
ASRVQAGGSNTEAF
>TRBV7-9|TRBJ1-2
ASSQGGGVGGYT
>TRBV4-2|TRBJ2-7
ASSPLGQGNLREQY